The 5 T cell receptor beta chains listed next were all sequenced from one sample in a study of identical twins (dated by TCRdb to 2015 to 2016). Library construction relied on 5' RACE. TCRdb names Illumina HiSeq 2000 as the instrument used. Using fastp at Q25 and MiXCR, TCRdb reprocessed the public reads and kept productive beta chains. Every CDR3 protein is listed once, alongside the most common genes and DNA of its rows. The sample table shows over 200,000 distinct CDR3 sequences, and over 5% are seen once. The ten most abundant clones make up 14% to 15% of the sample. The sample was also reused in another study, on T cells expressing NK-cell markers.

Sequences were obtained from CD8+ T cells sorted from blood. The receptors stem from a woman aged 18-29 years in good health.

This sequence joins TRBV29-1 and TRBJ2-1, with D hard to call. V gave up 1 base and J gave up 1 base, with 5 bases separating them. The CDR3 contains 13 residues. Germline loops: CDR1 SQVTM, CDR2 ANQGSEA. For the CDR3, the DNA is TGCAGCGTTGAAGGACGGTCCTACAATGAGCAGTTCTTC. Translated: CSVEGRSYNEQFF.

This clonotype was seen ten or more times. The chain couples TRBV7-9 to TRBJ2-7; D possibly corresponds to TRBD2 (6 bases). Trimming removed 1 base at V and 2 bases at J, with 18 bases between. Germline V gives CDR1 SEHNR, CDR2 FQNEAQ (reference sequence). The CDR3 extends over 17 amino acids. CDR3 DNA: TGTGCCAGCAGCTTAGGGGGGAACGCGGGACCCCCCTACGAGCAGTACTTC. This translates into CASSLGGNAGPPYEQYF.

This clonotype was seen a few times. Here the CDR3 reads CASSLGQISNQPQHF. DNA for the CDR3: TGTGCCAGCAGCTTGGGACAGATTAGCAATCAGCCCCAGCATTTT. The genes are TRBV5-8 and TRBJ1-5; D perhaps matches TRBD1 (5 bases). The V end lost 0 bases, the J end lost 0 bases, and 7 bases lay between the germline ends. This CDR3 is built from 15 residues. Germline CDR1 is SGHTS and CDR2 is YDEGEE.

The chain links TRBV7-9 to TRBJ2-7; D is possibly TRBD1 (5 bases). V was pared by 4 bases and J by 2 bases, with 15 bases between. The CDR3 length is 15 residues. Per germline, CDR1 SEHNR and CDR2 FQNEAQ (reference sequence). The CDR3 region has the DNA TGTGCCAGCAGCTCCCCTCAGGGAAGGACCTACGAGCAGTACTTC. It encodes CASSSPQGRTYEQYF.

This clonotype came up many times. The CDR3 coding sequence is TGCAGCGTTCTAGGAGACGCTGAATCCTACAATGAGCAGTTCTTC. This sequence encodes CSVLGDAESYNEQFF. The genes are TRBV29-1 and TRBJ2-1; no firm D call. Trimming pared 5 bases from V and 1 base from J, leaving 15 bases between. The germline gives CDR1 SQVTM, CDR2 ANQGSEA. The CDR3 is 15 amino acids.